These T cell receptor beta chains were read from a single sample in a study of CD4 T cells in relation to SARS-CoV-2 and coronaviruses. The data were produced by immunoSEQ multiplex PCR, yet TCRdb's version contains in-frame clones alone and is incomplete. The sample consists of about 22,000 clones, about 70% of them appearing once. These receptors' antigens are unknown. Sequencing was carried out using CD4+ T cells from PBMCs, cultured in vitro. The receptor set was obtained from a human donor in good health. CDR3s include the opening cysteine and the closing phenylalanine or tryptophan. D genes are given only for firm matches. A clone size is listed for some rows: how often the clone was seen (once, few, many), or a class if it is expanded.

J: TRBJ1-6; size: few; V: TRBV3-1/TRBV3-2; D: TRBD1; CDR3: CASSQGGQGNNSPLHF
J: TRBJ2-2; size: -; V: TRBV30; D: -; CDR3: CAWTPWQPLTGELFF
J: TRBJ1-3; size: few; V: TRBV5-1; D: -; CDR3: CASSAGGVTGNTIYF
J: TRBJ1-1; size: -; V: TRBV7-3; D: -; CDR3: CASSSTGNTEAFF
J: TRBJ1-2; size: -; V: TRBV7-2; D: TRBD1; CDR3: CASSSGPGTGDGYTF
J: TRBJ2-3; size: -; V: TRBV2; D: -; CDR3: CASRDRSSTDTQYF
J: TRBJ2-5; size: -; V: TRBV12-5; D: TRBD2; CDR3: CASARGGGWETQYF
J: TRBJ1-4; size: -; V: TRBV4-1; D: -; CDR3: CASSDSLGRNEKLFF
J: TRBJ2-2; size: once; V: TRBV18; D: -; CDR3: CASSPPNDGGSGELFF
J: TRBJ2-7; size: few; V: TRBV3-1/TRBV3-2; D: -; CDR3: CASSQVTGPGGEQYF
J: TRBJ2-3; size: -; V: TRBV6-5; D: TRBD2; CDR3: CASSYGTGGGTDTQYF
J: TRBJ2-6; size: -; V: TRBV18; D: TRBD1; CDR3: CASSLGTGPSGANVLTF
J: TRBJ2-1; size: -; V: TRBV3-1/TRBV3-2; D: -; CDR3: CASIPGPTGYYNEQFF
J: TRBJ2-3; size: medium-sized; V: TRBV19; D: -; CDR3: CASSTTGTSTDTQYF
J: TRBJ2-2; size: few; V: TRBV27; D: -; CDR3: CASSPWGIGTGELFF
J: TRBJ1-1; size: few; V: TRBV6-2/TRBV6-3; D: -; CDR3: CASSMGGTEAFF
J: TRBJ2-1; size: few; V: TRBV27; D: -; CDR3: CASSFNLNEQFF
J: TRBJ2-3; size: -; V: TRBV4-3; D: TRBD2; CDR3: CASSQAGGGSTDTQYF
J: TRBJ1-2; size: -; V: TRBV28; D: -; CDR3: CASRFRGGYTF
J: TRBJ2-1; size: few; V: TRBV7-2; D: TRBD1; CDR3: CASSLVTGGYNEQFF
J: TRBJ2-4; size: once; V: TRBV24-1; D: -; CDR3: CATSVALAKNIQYF
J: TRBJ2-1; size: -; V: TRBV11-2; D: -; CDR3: CASSLFGGREDNEQFF
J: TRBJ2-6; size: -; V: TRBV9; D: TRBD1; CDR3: CASSTRTGASGANVLTF
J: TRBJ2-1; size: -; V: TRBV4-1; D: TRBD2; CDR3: CASSQLEASGFREQFF